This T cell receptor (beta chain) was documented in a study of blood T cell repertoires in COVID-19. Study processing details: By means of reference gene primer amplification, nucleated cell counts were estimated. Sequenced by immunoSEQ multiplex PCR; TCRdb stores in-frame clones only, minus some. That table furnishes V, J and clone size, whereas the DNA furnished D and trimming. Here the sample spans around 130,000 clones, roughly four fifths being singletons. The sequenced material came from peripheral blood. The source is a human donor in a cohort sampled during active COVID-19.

Here the CDR3 reads CATAGAPGAAPGANVLTF. CDR3 coding DNA: TGTGCCACAGCAGGCGCGCCAGGGGCGGCCCCTGGGGCCAACGTCCTGACTTTC. The V call is TRBV5-8, the J call TRBJ2-6; a possible D gene is TRBD1 (6 bases). V was cut by 9 bases and J by 2 bases, with 24 bases left in between. The CDR3 sequence is 18 residues long. Looked up from germline, CDR1 is SGHTS and CDR2 is YDEGEE.